This T cell receptor beta chain was recovered during a study of cytomegalovirus exposure and HLA in healthy donors. The PCR used 60 Vbeta and 13 Jbeta primers. Some clones are missing from TCRdb's copy, which holds only in-frame ones; the method was immunoSEQ multiplex PCR. The sample includes some 120,000 clones, 65% to 90% of them seen just once. Trimming stripped 5 bases from V and 2 bases from J, with 20 bases between. Germline lookup yields CDR1 SNHLY and CDR2 FYNNEI. The CDR3 runs 17 residues. The sequence was obtained from a woman aged 40-49 years in good health and CMV-seronegative. The sample was PBMCs. The rearrangement links TRBV2 to TRBJ2-3; D not resolved. The DNA of the CDR3 is TGTGCCAGCAGTACAAGGATCAAATTAGGAGTCACAGATACGCAGTATTTT. Translated, it gives CASSTRIKLGVTDTQYF.